This T cell receptor (beta chain) emerged from a study of Tregs in tolerant kidney transplant recipients. Trimming removed 1 base from V and 6 bases from J, with 13 bases in between. CDR3 length equals 15 residues. Germline V gene lookup returns CDR1 SGHRS and CDR2 YFSETQ. The study, taken as a whole, reports: Biological reproducibility was not directly addressed in this study. The most relevant donor-specific Treg TCRbeta repertoire apparently came from expansion with activated donor B cells.

About this clone itself: Its specificity is unknown.

The method was immunoSEQ multiplex PCR; TCRdb's version includes in-frame clones alone and lacks a portion of them. This repertoire shows about 240,000 clones, about 80% found once; its top ten account for 0.55% to 0.65%. This chain uses TRBV5-1 with TRBJ2-2; possible D gene TRBD2, 5 bases. This receptor was obtained from a human donor in good health. Sequencing input: CD4+ T cells from blood. CDR3 residues: CASSLSTTTAGELFF. The DNA for the CDR3 is TGCGCCAGCAGCTTGTCGACTACAACGGCCGGGGAGCTGTTTTTT.